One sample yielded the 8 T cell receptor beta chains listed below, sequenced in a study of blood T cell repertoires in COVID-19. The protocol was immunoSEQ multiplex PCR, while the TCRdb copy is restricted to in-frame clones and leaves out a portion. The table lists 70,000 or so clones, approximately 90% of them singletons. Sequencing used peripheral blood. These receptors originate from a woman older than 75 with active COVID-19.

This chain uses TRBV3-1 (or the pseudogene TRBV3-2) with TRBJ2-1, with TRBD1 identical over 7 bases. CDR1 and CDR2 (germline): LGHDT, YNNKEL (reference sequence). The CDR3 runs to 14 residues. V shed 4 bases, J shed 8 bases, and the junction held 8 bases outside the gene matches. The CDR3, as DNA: TGTGCCAGCAGCCCAGGGGGACCGACAGATGAGCAGTTCTTC. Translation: CASSPGGPTDEQFF.

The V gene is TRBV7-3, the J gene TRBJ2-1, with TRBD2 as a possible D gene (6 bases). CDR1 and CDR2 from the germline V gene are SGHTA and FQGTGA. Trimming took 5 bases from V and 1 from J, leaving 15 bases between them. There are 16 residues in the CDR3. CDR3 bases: TGTGCCAGCAGCCCGAGAAGCGGGTATTCCTACAATGAGCAGTTCTTC. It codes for CASSPRSGYSYNEQFF.

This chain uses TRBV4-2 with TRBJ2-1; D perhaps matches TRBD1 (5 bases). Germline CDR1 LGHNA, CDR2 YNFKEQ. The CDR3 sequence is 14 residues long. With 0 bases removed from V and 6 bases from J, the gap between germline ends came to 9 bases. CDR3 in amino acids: CASSQDPGSNEQFF. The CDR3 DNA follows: TGTGCCAGCAGCCAAGATCCAGGGTCCAATGAGCAGTTCTTC.

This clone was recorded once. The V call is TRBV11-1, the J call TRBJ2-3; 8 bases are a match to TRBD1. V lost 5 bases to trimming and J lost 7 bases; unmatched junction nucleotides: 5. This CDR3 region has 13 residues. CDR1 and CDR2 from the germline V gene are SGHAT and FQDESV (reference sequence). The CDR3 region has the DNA TGTGCCAGCAGCCCGGACAGGGTCCATACGCAGTATTTT. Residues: CASSPDRVHTQYF.

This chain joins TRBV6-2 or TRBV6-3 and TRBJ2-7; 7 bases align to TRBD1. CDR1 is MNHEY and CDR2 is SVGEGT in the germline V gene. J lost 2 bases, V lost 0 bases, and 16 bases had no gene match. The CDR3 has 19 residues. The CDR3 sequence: CASSYSTGKDISRPYEQYF. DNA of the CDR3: TGTGCCAGCAGTTACTCGACAGGGAAGGACATTTCCCGACCCTACGAGCAGTACTTC.

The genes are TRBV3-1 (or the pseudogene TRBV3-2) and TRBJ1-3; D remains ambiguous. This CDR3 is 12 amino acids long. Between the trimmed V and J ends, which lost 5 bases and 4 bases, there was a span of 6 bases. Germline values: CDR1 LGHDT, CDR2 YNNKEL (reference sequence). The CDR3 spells CASSYGGNTIYF. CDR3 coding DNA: TGTGCCAGCAGCTACGGGGGAAACACCATATATTTT.

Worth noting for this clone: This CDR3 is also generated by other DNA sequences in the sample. The DNA of the CDR3 is TGCAGCGTTGGCGGTCAGGGGGCTTACGAGCAGTACTTC. Protein product: CSVGGQGAYEQYF. V gene TRBV29-1 combines with J gene TRBJ2-7, with 8 bases matching TRBD1. In germline, CDR1 is SQVTM, CDR2 ANQGSEA. The V segment lost 4 bases and the J segment 4 bases; nucleotides outside the gene matches: 6. The CDR3 extends over 13 amino acids.

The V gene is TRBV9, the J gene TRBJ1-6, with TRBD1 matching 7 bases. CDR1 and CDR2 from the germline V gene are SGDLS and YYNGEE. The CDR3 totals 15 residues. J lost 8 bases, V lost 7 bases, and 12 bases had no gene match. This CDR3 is CASGRGGQGDSPLHF. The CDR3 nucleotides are TGTGCCAGCGGCCGGGGGGGCCAGGGGGATTCACCCCTCCACTTT.